A selection of T cell receptor beta chains follows, all from one sample in a study of cytomegalovirus exposure and HLA in healthy donors. Only in-frame clones appear in the TCRdb table, and some are missing; sequencing was by immunoSEQ multiplex PCR. Of 260,000 or so clones listed, about 90% are singletons. Sequencing used PBMCs. All receptors come from a woman in her twenties or thirties in good health and CMV-seronegative. Each CDR3 is given with its conserved first and last residue. The D gene is left open where the match is weak. Clone size is shown for a subset of rows, as once, few, many or a class of expanded clone.

D: TRBD2; size: .; J: TRBJ2-2; V: TRBV4-3; CDR3: CASSQAGLAGELFF; DNA: TGCGCCAGCAGCCAAGCCGGACTAGCCGGGGAGCTGTTTTTT
D: .; size: .; J: TRBJ2-1; V: TRBV7-6; CDR3: CASSLRQYNEQFF; DNA: TGTGCCAGCAGCTTAAGACAGTACAATGAGCAGTTCTTC
D: .; size: once; J: TRBJ2-1; V: TRBV5-1; CDR3: CASWNPRGIDEQFF; DNA: TGCGCCAGCTGGAATCCGAGGGGGATAGATGAGCAGTTCTTC
D: .; size: .; J: TRBJ1-5; V: TRBV27; CDR3: CASSTSGAGINQPQHF; DNA: TGTGCCAGCAGTACCTCAGGTGCCGGGATCAATCAGCCCCAGCATTTT
D: TRBD2; size: .; J: TRBJ2-7; V: TRBV5-1; CDR3: CASSFQGSTSGISYEQYF; DNA: TGCGCCAGCAGCTTTCAGGGTAGTACTAGCGGAATTTCCTACGAGCAGTACTTC
D: TRBD1; size: .; J: TRBJ2-7; V: TRBV7-7; CDR3: CASSFGTGSYEQYF; DNA: TGTGCCAGCAGCTTCGGGACAGGGAGCTACGAGCAGTACTTC
D: .; size: .; J: TRBJ1-2; V: TRBV5-8; CDR3: CASSLVVTGFVRGYTF; DNA: TGTGCCAGCAGCTTGGTTGTGACAGGATTTGTGAGGGGCTACACCTTC
D: TRBD1; size: .; J: TRBJ2-2; V: TRBV27; CDR3: CASSRTGTNTGELFF; DNA: TGTGCCAGCAGTCGGACAGGGACGAACACCGGGGAGCTGTTTTTT
D: .; size: .; J: TRBJ2-3; V: TRBV5-5; CDR3: CASSLGASDTQYF; DNA: TGTGCCAGCAGCTTAGGTGCGTCAGATACGCAGTATTTT
D: TRBD2; size: .; J: TRBJ2-7; V: TRBV6-6; CDR3: CASRGLAGGRYEQYF; DNA: TGTGCCAGCAGGGGACTAGCGGGAGGCCGCTACGAGCAGTACTTC
D: TRBD2; size: .; J: TRBJ2-7; V: TRBV5-6; CDR3: CASSPWAGLAAYEQYF; DNA: TGTGCCAGCAGCCCTTGGGCAGGACTAGCAGCCTACGAGCAGTACTTC
D: .; size: few; J: TRBJ2-2; V: TRBV11-2; CDR3: CASSLHGVTGELFF; DNA: TGTGCCAGCAGCTTACATGGGGTCACCGGGGAGCTGTTTTTT
D: .; size: .; J: TRBJ2-7; V: TRBV28; CDR3: CASSDHEQYF; DNA: TGTGCCAGCAGTGACCACGAGCAGTACTTC
D: .; size: .; J: TRBJ2-3; V: TRBV7-9; CDR3: CASSLGTDTQYF; DNA: TGTGCCAGCAGCTTAGGTACAGATACGCAGTATTTT
D: TRBD1; size: once; J: TRBJ1-4; V: TRBV11-2; CDR3: CASTSRGREKLFF; DNA: TGTGCCAGCACCAGCAGGGGGCGTGAAAAACTGTTTTTT
D: TRBD1; size: .; J: TRBJ2-7; V: TRBV28; CDR3: CASSYNYRGSEQYF; DNA: TGTGCCAGCAGTTATAATTACAGGGGGTCCGAGCAGTACTTC
D: TRBD1; size: .; J: TRBJ2-7; V: TRBV28; CDR3: CASSFRDRGHEQYF; DNA: TGTGCCAGCAGTTTCCGGGACAGGGGACACGAGCAGTACTTC
D: .; size: .; J: TRBJ2-6; V: TRBV5-1; CDR3: CASSFGDSGANVLTF; DNA: TGCGCCAGCAGCTTCGGGGACTCTGGGGCCAACGTCCTGACTTTC
D: .; size: once; J: TRBJ2-1; V: TRBV4-2; CDR3: CASSQRRDGYNEQFF; DNA: TGTGCCAGCAGCCAGCGCAGGGACGGGTACAATGAGCAGTTCTTC
D: TRBD2; size: .; J: TRBJ2-7; V: TRBV7-9; CDR3: CASSGGVKLAAYEQYF; DNA: TGTGCCAGCAGCGGGGGTGTGAAACTAGCGGCATACGAGCAGTACTTC
D: TRBD2; size: .; J: TRBJ2-7; V: TRBV5-4; CDR3: CASSAGDGLPYEQYF; DNA: TGTGCCAGCAGCGCGGGGGACGGGCTTCCCTACGAGCAGTACTTC
D: .; size: .; J: TRBJ2-7; V: TRBV27; CDR3: CASSLTGLSYEQYF; DNA: TGTGCCAGCAGTTTAACAGGGTTGTCCTACGAGCAGTACTTC
D: .; size: few; J: TRBJ1-5; V: TRBV19; CDR3: CASSIAVYSNQPQHF; DNA: TGTGCCAGTAGTATAGCGGTTTATAGCAATCAGCCCCAGCATTTT
D: .; size: .; J: TRBJ1-5; V: TRBV27; CDR3: CASSLGGVHQPQHF; DNA: TGTGCCAGCAGTTTGGGGGGCGTCCATCAGCCCCAGCATTTT